This paragraph reports one TCR beta chain. This CDR3 spans 18 amino acids. Germline CDR1 reads DFQATT; CDR2 reads SNEGSKA (reference sequence). After removal of 6 bases from V and 0 bases from J, the junction contained 12 bases not matched to a gene. TCRdb called the RT-PCR reads again in MiXCR, with one record for every CDR3 protein. In the table there are around 480,000 distinct CDR3 sequences, approximately 10% of which are singletons. The sample belongs to a study of response to subunit inactivated influenza vaccine. This sequence was found in a man in his fifties who received an inactivated influenza vaccine. The sequenced sample was PBMCs from blood, obtained roughly 6 weeks after vaccination. The chain uses TRBV20-1 and TRBJ2-1; 12 nucleotides align to TRBD2. In DNA, the CDR3 is TGCAGTGCGAGAAGGCTAGCGGGGGGGAAGAGCTCCTACAATGAGCAGTTCTTC. As protein: CSARRLAGGKSSYNEQFF.